This is a list of T cell receptor beta chains from one sample in a study of cytomegalovirus exposure and HLA in healthy donors. This table comes from immunoSEQ multiplex PCR, and its TCRdb copy is limited to in-frame clones, with some not included. The sample holds more than 45,000 clones. Sequences were obtained from PBMCs. These receptors were collected from a woman in her thirties or forties in good health and CMV-seronegative. The CDR3 runs from the conserved cysteine through the conserved F or W. The D gene is left open where the match is weak.

cdr3_nt: TGTGCCAGCTCACCTGGACAGGTGGGCACTGAAGCTTTCTTT; cdr3_aa: CASSPGQVGTEAFF; j_call: TRBJ1-1; d_call: TRBD1; v_call: TRBV18
cdr3_nt: TGCAGCGTTGCGGGTGGCGGGCAGCCCCAGCATTTT; cdr3_aa: CSVAGGGQPQHF; j_call: TRBJ1-5; d_call: NA; v_call: TRBV29-1
cdr3_nt: TGCAGCGTTGGGGCTAGCGGGGGCCTGGGGGGTAAGCAGTATTTT; cdr3_aa: CSVGASGGLGGKQYF; j_call: TRBJ2-3; d_call: TRBD2; v_call: TRBV29-1
cdr3_nt: TGTGCCACCCGGGGGGTAGCGGGGCAAGAGACCCAGTACTTC; cdr3_aa: CATRGVAGQETQYF; j_call: TRBJ2-5; d_call: TRBD2; v_call: TRBV28
cdr3_nt: TGTGCCAGTAGTATCTCTACAGGGTCTGGGGCCAACGTCCTGACTTTC; cdr3_aa: CASSISTGSGANVLTF; j_call: TRBJ2-6; d_call: NA; v_call: TRBV19
cdr3_nt: TGTGCCAGCAGTTACTCGACTAGCGGATCCTACGAGCAGTACTTC; cdr3_aa: CASSYSTSGSYEQYF; j_call: TRBJ2-7; d_call: TRBD2; v_call: TRBV6-5
cdr3_nt: TGTGCCAGCAGAATAGGGACAGGGAATTCACACCTCCACTTT; cdr3_aa: CASRIGTGNSHLHF; j_call: TRBJ1-6; d_call: TRBD1; v_call: TRBV6-5
cdr3_nt: TGTGCCATCGAGGACAGGGCCGGAGGGGCTAACTATGGCTACACCTTC; cdr3_aa: CAIEDRAGGANYGYTF; j_call: TRBJ1-2; d_call: TRBD1; v_call: TRBV10-3
cdr3_nt: TGTGCCAGCACCTGGGACATATATAGCAATCAGCCCCAGCATTTT; cdr3_aa: CASTWDIYSNQPQHF; j_call: TRBJ1-5; d_call: NA; v_call: TRBV2
cdr3_nt: TGTGCCAGCAGCTTAGCGGGAGGGCGGACCGGGGAGCTGTTTTTT; cdr3_aa: CASSLAGGRTGELFF; j_call: TRBJ2-2; d_call: TRBD2; v_call: TRBV6-6
cdr3_nt: TGCGCCAGCAGTTCTCAGGGAGGCGCAGATACGCAGTATTTT; cdr3_aa: CASSSQGGADTQYF; j_call: TRBJ2-3; d_call: NA; v_call: TRBV5-1
cdr3_nt: TGCGCCAGCAGCCAAGACCCGGGGATTGGAAACACCATATATTTT; cdr3_aa: CASSQDPGIGNTIYF; j_call: TRBJ1-3; d_call: NA; v_call: TRBV4-1
cdr3_nt: TGTGCCAGTAGTTCCGGACAGGGGCCTAATGAAAAACTGTTTTTT; cdr3_aa: CASSSGQGPNEKLFF; j_call: TRBJ1-4; d_call: TRBD1; v_call: TRBV19
cdr3_nt: TGTGCCAGCAGACGAGGGACTAGCGGGAGAGGGGTCGGCGAGCAGTACTTC; cdr3_aa: CASRRGTSGRGVGEQYF; j_call: TRBJ2-7; d_call: TRBD2; v_call: TRBV5-4
cdr3_nt: TGTGCCAGCAGCCCTACCGGGACAGGACCTAGGGACTATGGCTACACCTTC; cdr3_aa: CASSPTGTGPRDYGYTF; j_call: TRBJ1-2; d_call: TRBD1; v_call: TRBV27
cdr3_nt: TGTGCCAGTAGCAGACAGGGGGCTGTCTATGGCTACACCTTC; cdr3_aa: CASSRQGAVYGYTF; j_call: TRBJ1-2; d_call: TRBD1; v_call: TRBV6-1
cdr3_nt: TGTGCCATCAGTGATCTACAGGGAGAGACTGAAGCTTTCTTT; cdr3_aa: CAISDLQGETEAFF; j_call: TRBJ1-1; d_call: NA; v_call: TRBV10-3
cdr3_nt: TGTGCCAGCAGCCTCTTTAAAGGGGCAGCCTCAGGAACCCAGTACTTC; cdr3_aa: CASSLFKGAASGTQYF; j_call: TRBJ2-5; d_call: NA; v_call: TRBV4-2
cdr3_nt: TGTGCCAGCCGGGGACAGGGCGCCGGGGAGCTGTTTTTT; cdr3_aa: CASRGQGAGELFF; j_call: TRBJ2-2; d_call: TRBD1; v_call: TRBV6-5
cdr3_nt: TGTGCCAGCAGTTCTGGGGGGGCGGGAGGCTACACCTTC; cdr3_aa: CASSSGGAGGYTF; j_call: TRBJ1-2; d_call: NA; v_call: TRBV28
cdr3_nt: TGTGCCAGCAGCTTAAATTGGGACACCCGAGATTGGTACTTC; cdr3_aa: CASSLNWDTRDWYF; j_call: TRBJ2-5; d_call: NA; v_call: TRBV7-2
cdr3_nt: TGTGCCAGCAGTCACCAGGGGACCGTCGCTGAAGCTTTCTTT; cdr3_aa: CASSHQGTVAEAFF; j_call: TRBJ1-1; d_call: NA; v_call: TRBV27
cdr3_nt: TGTGCCAGCAGTGAATTAAGGGGTTCTGGAAACACCATATATTTT; cdr3_aa: CASSELRGSGNTIYF; j_call: TRBJ1-3; d_call: NA; v_call: TRBV6-1
cdr3_nt: TGCGCCAGCAGCCAACTAGCGGGACTGAACACCGGGGAGCTGTTTTTT; cdr3_aa: CASSQLAGLNTGELFF; j_call: TRBJ2-2; d_call: TRBD2; v_call: TRBV5-1
cdr3_nt: TGTGCCAGCAGCGCCACTTTACAGGGAAATGACGAAGCTTTCTTT; cdr3_aa: CASSATLQGNDEAFF; j_call: TRBJ1-1; d_call: NA; v_call: TRBV9
cdr3_nt: TGTGCCAGTAGTATTGTGGCTAGCGGGGGGCGGAATGAGCAGTTCTTC; cdr3_aa: CASSIVASGGRNEQFF; j_call: TRBJ2-1; d_call: TRBD2; v_call: TRBV19
cdr3_nt: TGTGCCATCAGTTGGGACAGCCAAGAAGCTTTCTTT; cdr3_aa: CAISWDSQEAFF; j_call: TRBJ1-1; d_call: TRBD1; v_call: TRBV10-3
cdr3_nt: TGTGCCAGCAGTGAAGCTAGCGGGGGTACCTACGAGCAGTACTTC; cdr3_aa: CASSEASGGTYEQYF; j_call: TRBJ2-7; d_call: TRBD2; v_call: TRBV6-1
cdr3_nt: TGTGCCAGTAGAACGGGGGAGCCTACAGATACGCAGTATTTT; cdr3_aa: CASRTGEPTDTQYF; j_call: TRBJ2-3; d_call: NA; v_call: TRBV19
cdr3_nt: TGTGCCATCAGTGGTGGGTCCAACAGGACCATCCTCAGACCCACAGATACGCAGTATTTT; cdr3_aa: CAISGGSNRTILRPTDTQYF; j_call: TRBJ2-3; d_call: NA; v_call: TRBV10-3
cdr3_nt: TGTGCCAGCAGCGTACGCCCCCGACCCGCGGACCCAGGGTTTGGCTCTGGAAACACCATATATTTT; cdr3_aa: CASSVRPRPADPGFGSGNTIYF; j_call: TRBJ1-3; d_call: NA; v_call: TRBV9
cdr3_nt: TGTGCCAGCAGCAACGGACAGGCCCTCTCCTACGAGCAGTACTTC; cdr3_aa: CASSNGQALSYEQYF; j_call: TRBJ2-7; d_call: NA; v_call: TRBV21-1
cdr3_nt: TGCGCCAGCAGCTTTAGTGGAGGCACAGATACGCAGTATTTT; cdr3_aa: CASSFSGGTDTQYF; j_call: TRBJ2-3; d_call: NA; v_call: TRBV5-1
cdr3_nt: TGTGCCAGCAGTGTACGCAGGAACTACGAGCAGTACTTC; cdr3_aa: CASSVRRNYEQYF; j_call: TRBJ2-7; d_call: NA; v_call: TRBV6-5
cdr3_nt: TGTGCCAACAGTGAGACTAGCGGGAGCACCGGGGAGCTGTTTTTT; cdr3_aa: CANSETSGSTGELFF; j_call: TRBJ2-2; d_call: TRBD2; v_call: TRBV2
cdr3_nt: TGTGCCATCAGTGGTCAATCCGGGACAGGGGCTGGCTACACCTTC; cdr3_aa: CAISGQSGTGAGYTF; j_call: TRBJ1-2; d_call: TRBD1; v_call: TRBV10-3
cdr3_nt: TGTGCCAGCAGCGAACAGGGGCTGGAGACCCAGTACTTC; cdr3_aa: CASSEQGLETQYF; j_call: TRBJ2-5; d_call: TRBD1; v_call: TRBV9
cdr3_nt: TGTGCCAGCAGCTCGACAGGGTACGAGCAGTACTTC; cdr3_aa: CASSSTGYEQYF; j_call: TRBJ2-7; d_call: TRBD1; v_call: TRBV7-9
cdr3_nt: TGTGCCAGCAGCGCGCAGACGGGGGGGTCTGAAGCTTTCTTT; cdr3_aa: CASSAQTGGSEAFF; j_call: TRBJ1-1; d_call: NA; v_call: TRBV5-5
cdr3_nt: TGCGCCAGCAGCTTGGTCCCCGGACAGGGGGAAGCTTTCTTT; cdr3_aa: CASSLVPGQGEAFF; j_call: TRBJ1-1; d_call: TRBD1; v_call: TRBV5-1
cdr3_nt: TGTGCCAGCAGCTCTAGCTACGAGCAGTACTTC; cdr3_aa: CASSSSYEQYF; j_call: TRBJ2-7; d_call: NA; v_call: TRBV21-1
cdr3_nt: TGTGCCAGCAAACTAGCGGGCACTACCTACGAGCAGTACTTC; cdr3_aa: CASKLAGTTYEQYF; j_call: TRBJ2-7; d_call: TRBD2; v_call: TRBV27
cdr3_nt: TGTGCCTGGAGAGCTCTCTTCAAACGACAGGGCTATGGCTACACCTTC; cdr3_aa: CAWRALFKRQGYGYTF; j_call: TRBJ1-2; d_call: TRBD1; v_call: TRBV30
cdr3_nt: TGCGCCAGCAGCCCCCACGCGGGGCCGGGCACTGAAGCTTTCTTT; cdr3_aa: CASSPHAGPGTEAFF; j_call: TRBJ1-1; d_call: NA; v_call: TRBV5-1
cdr3_nt: TGTGCCAGCAGTGCGGACGGACTTTGGTCCCTCCACTTT; cdr3_aa: CASSADGLWSLHF; j_call: TRBJ1-6; d_call: NA; v_call: TRBV6-1
cdr3_nt: TGTGCCAGTAGTATAGATCGCGGGAGGGCCCACACCGGGGAGCTGTTTTTT; cdr3_aa: CASSIDRGRAHTGELFF; j_call: TRBJ2-2; d_call: TRBD2; v_call: TRBV19
cdr3_nt: TGTGCCAGCAGCTCGGGACTAGCGGGGCCTCGGTACGAGCAGTACTTC; cdr3_aa: CASSSGLAGPRYEQYF; j_call: TRBJ2-7; d_call: TRBD2; v_call: TRBV11-2
cdr3_nt: TGTGCCAGCAGCCTTGGACAGGGCTTACTAGCCGGGGAGCTGTTTTTT; cdr3_aa: CASSLGQGLLAGELFF; j_call: TRBJ2-2; d_call: TRBD1; v_call: TRBV5-4
cdr3_nt: TGTGCCTGGAGTGAAATCGGGCGGGACCGGACTGAAGCTTTCTTT; cdr3_aa: CAWSEIGRDRTEAFF; j_call: TRBJ1-1; d_call: NA; v_call: TRBV30
cdr3_nt: TGTGCCAGCAGTCGCGACAGGGTGGCTGAAGCTTTCTTT; cdr3_aa: CASSRDRVAEAFF; j_call: TRBJ1-1; d_call: TRBD1; v_call: TRBV11-2
cdr3_nt: TGTGCCAGCAGAACAACAGGGGGAAAAGGTCTTGGCTACACCTTC; cdr3_aa: CASRTTGGKGLGYTF; j_call: TRBJ1-2; d_call: TRBD1; v_call: TRBV19
cdr3_nt: TGTGCCAGCAGCGACATAGCGGGGGGGACGGAGACCCAGTACTTC; cdr3_aa: CASSDIAGGTETQYF; j_call: TRBJ2-5; d_call: TRBD2; v_call: TRBV9
cdr3_nt: TGTGCTAGCAGCTTAGACAGGAACACTGAAGCTTTCTTT; cdr3_aa: CASSLDRNTEAFF; j_call: TRBJ1-1; d_call: NA; v_call: TRBV7-7